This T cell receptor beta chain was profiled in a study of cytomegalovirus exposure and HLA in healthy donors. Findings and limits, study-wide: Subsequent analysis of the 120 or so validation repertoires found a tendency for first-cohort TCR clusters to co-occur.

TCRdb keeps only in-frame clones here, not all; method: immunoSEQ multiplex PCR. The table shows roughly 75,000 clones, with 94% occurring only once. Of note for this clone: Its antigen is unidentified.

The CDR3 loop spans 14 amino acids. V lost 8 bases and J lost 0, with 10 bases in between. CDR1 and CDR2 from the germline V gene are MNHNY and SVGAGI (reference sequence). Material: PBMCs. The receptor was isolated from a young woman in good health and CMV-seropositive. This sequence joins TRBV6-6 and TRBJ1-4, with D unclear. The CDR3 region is CASRLQATNEKLFF. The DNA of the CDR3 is TGTGCCAGCCGCCTTCAGGCAACTAATGAAAAACTGTTTTTT.